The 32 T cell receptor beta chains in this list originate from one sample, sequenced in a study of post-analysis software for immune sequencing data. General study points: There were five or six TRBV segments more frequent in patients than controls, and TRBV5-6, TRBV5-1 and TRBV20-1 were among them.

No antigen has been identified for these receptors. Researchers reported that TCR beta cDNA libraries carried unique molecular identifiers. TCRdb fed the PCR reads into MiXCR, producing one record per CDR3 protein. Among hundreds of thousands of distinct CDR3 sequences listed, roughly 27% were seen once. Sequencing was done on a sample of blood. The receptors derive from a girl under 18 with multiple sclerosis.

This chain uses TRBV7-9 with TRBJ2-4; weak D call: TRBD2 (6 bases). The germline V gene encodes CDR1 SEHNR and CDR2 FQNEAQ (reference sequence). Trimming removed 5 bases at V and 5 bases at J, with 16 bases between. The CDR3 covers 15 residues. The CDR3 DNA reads TGTGCCAGCAGCCCAGTCGCGGGGCGAGAAAACATTCAGTACTTC. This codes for CASSPVAGRENIQYF.

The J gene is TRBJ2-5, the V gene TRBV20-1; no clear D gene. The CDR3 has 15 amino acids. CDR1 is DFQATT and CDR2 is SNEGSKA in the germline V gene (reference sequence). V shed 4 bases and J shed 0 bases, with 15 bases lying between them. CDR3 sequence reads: CSATADRRYQETQYF. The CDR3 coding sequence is TGCAGTGCTACGGCCGACCGACGGTACCAAGAGACCCAGTACTTC.

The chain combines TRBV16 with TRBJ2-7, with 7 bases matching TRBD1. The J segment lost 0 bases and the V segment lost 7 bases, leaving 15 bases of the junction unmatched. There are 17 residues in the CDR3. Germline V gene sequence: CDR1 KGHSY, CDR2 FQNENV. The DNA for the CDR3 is TGTGCCAGCACCATATGGGCCGGGTGGGACAGCTCCTACGAGCAGTACTTC. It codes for CASTIWAGWDSSYEQYF.

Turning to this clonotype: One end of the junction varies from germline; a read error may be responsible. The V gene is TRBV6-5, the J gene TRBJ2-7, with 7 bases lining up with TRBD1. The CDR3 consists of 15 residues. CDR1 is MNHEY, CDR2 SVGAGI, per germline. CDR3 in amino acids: CAGSSREAGGYEQYF. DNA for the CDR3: TGTGCCGGCAGTAGCCGTGAGGCAGGGGGCTACGAGCAGTACTTC.

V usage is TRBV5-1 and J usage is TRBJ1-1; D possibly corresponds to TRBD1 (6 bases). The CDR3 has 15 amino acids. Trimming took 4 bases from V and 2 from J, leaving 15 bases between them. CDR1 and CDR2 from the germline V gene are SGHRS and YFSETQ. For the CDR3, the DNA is TGCGCCAGCAGCGCCGGACAGAATCTTAACACTGAAGCTTTCTTT. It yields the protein CASSAGQNLNTEAFF.

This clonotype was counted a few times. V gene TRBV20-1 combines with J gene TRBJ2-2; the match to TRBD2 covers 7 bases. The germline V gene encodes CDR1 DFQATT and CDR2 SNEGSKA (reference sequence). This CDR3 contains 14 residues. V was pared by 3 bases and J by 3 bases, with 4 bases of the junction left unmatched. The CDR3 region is CSARDRGDTGELFF. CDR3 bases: TGCAGTGCTAGGGATCGGGGGGACACCGGGGAGCTGTTTTTT.

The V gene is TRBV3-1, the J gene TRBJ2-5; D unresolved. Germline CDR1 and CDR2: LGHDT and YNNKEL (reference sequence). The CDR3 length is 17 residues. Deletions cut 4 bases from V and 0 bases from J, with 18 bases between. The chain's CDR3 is CASSPRVASTYQETQYF. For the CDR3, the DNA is TGTGCCAGCAGCCCACGGGTTGCGTCGACGTACCAAGAGACCCAGTACTTC.

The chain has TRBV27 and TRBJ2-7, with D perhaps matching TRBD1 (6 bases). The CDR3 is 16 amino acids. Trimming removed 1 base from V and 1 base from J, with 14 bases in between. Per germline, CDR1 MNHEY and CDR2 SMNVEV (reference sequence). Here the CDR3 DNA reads TGTGCCAGCAGTTTATTCCGGCCAGGGGCTTCCTACGAGCAGTACTTC. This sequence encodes CASSLFRPGASYEQYF.

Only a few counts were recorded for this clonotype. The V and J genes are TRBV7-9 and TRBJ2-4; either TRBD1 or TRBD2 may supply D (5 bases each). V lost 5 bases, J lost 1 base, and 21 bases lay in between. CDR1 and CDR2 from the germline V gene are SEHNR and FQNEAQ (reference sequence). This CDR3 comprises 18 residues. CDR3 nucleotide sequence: TGTGCCAGCAGCCCGCTACCGGGACCTGGGTACGCCAAAAACATTCAGTACTTC. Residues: CASSPLPGPGYAKNIQYF. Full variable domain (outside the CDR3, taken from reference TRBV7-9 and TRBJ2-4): DTGVSQNPRHKITKRGQNVTFRCDPISEHNRLYWYRQTLGQGPEFLTYFQNEAQLEKSRLLSDRFSAERPKGSFSTLEIQRTEQGDSAMYLCASSPLPGPGYAKNIQYFGAGTRLSVL.

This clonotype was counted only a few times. The CDR3 DNA is TGTGCCAGCAGCTTAGGGGTCCAGGCCCTCAATGAGCAGTTCTTC. It encodes CASSLGVQALNEQFF. The rearrangement uses TRBV7-8 and TRBJ2-1; D unclear. The CDR3 is 15 residues long. The V end was cut by 1 base, the J end by 6 bases, with 13 bases between. Germline assignment: CDR1 SGHVS and CDR2 FQNEAQ.

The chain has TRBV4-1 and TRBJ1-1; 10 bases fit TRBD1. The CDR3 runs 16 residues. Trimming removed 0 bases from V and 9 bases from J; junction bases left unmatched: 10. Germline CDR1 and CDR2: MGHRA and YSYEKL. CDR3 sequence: CASSQDDRGPPPKAFF. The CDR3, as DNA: TGCGCCAGCAGCCAAGATGACAGGGGGCCGCCACCTAAAGCTTTCTTT.

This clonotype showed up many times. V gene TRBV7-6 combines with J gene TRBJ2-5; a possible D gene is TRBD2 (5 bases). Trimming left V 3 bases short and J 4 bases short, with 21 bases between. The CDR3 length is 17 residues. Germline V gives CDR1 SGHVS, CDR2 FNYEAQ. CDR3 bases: TGTGCCAGCAGCTTCGACCTGGCGGGTCGTTTTGTAGAGACCCAGTACTTC. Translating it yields CASSFDLAGRFVETQYF.

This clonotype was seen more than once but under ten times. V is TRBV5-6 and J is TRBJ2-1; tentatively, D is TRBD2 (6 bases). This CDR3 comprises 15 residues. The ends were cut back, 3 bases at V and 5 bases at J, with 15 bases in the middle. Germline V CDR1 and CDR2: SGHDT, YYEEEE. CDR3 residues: CASSSRLGLHNEQFF. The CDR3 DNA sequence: TGTGCCAGCAGCTCCCGGCTGGGACTCCACAATGAGCAGTTCTTC.

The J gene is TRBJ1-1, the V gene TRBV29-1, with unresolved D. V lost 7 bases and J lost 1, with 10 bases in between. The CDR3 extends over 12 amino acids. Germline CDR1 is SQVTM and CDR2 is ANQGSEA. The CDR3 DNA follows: TGCAGCGCCTCGCACTCGAACACTGAAGCTTTCTTT. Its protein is CSASHSNTEAFF.

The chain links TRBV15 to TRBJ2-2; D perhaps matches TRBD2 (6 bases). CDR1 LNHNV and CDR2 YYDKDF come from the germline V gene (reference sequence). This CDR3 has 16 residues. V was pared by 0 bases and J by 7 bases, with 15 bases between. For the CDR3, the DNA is TGTGCCACCAGCAGAGAGGCGGGGACTGTAGGCGGGGAGCTGTTTTTT. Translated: CATSREAGTVGGELFF.

The DNA of the CDR3 is TGTGCCAGCAGCCAAGAGGGGAGGCGAGAAACTAATGAAAAACTGTTTTTT. It yields the protein CASSQEGRRETNEKLFF. V and J are TRBV4-2 and TRBJ1-4; D gene ambiguous. V was trimmed by 0 bases and J by 1 base, leaving 12 bases between them. The germline V gene has CDR1 LGHNA and CDR2 YNFKEQ. The CDR3 consists of 17 residues.

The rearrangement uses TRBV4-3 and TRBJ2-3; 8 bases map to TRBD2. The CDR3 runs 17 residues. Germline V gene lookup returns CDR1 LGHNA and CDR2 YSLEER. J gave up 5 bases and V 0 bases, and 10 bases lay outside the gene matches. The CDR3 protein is CASSQDSGRALGDTQYF. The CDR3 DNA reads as TGCGCCAGCAGCCAAGACTCCGGGAGGGCCCTAGGAGATACGCAGTATTTT.

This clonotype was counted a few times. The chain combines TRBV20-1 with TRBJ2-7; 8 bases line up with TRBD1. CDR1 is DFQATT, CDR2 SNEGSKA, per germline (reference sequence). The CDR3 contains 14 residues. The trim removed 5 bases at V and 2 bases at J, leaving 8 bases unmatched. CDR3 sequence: CSALPTGEPYEQYF. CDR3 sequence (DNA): TGCAGTGCTTTGCCGACAGGGGAGCCCTACGAGCAGTACTTC.

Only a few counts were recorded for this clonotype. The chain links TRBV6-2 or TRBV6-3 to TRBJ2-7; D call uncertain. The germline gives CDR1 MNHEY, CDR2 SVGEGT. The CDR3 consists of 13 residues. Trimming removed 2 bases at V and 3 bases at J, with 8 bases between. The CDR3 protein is CASSYPGGYEQYF. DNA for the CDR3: TGTGCCAGCAGTTACCCGGGTGGCTACGAGCAGTACTTC.

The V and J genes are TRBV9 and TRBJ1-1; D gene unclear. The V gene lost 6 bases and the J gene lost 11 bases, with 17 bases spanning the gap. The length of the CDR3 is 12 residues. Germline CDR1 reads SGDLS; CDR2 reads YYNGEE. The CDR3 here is CASTGPRGKAFF. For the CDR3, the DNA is TGTGCCAGCACCGGGCCCCGGGGAAAGGCTTTCTTT.

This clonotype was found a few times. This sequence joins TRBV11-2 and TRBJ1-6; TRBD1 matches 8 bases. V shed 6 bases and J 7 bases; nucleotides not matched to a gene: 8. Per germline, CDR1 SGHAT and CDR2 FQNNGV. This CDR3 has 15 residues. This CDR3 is CASSSRTGNNSPLHF. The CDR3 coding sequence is TGTGCCAGCAGTTCCAGGACAGGGAACAATTCACCCCTCCACTTT.

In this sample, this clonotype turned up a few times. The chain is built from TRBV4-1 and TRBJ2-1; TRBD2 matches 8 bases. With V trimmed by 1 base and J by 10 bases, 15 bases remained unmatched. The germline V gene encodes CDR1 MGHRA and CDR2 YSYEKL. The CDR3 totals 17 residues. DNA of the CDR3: TGCGCCAGCAGCCAAGGTAGTGCGACTAGCGTGGGTCGGGAGCAGTTCTTC. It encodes CASSQGSATSVGREQFF.

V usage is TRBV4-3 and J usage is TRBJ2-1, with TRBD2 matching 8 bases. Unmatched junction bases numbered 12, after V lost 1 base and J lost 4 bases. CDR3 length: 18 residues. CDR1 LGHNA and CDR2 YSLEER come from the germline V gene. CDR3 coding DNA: TGCGCCAGCAGCCAAGTAATCGCTTCGGGACTAGGGTACAATGAGCAGTTCTTC. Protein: CASSQVIASGLGYNEQFF.

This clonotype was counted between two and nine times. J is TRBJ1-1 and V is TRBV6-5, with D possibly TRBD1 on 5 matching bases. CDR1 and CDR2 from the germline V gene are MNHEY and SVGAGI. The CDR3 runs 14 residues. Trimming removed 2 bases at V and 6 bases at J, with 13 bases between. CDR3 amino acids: CASSYRGGDPEAFF. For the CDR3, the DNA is TGTGCCAGCAGTTACCGTGGCGGGGACCCTGAAGCTTTCTTT.

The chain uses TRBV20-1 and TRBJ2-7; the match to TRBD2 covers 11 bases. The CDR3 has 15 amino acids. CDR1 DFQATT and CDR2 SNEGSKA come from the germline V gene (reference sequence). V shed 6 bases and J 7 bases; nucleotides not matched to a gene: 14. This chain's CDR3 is CSAHKSSGRADEQYF. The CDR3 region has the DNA TGCAGTGCCCACAAAAGTAGCGGGAGGGCCGATGAGCAGTACTTC.

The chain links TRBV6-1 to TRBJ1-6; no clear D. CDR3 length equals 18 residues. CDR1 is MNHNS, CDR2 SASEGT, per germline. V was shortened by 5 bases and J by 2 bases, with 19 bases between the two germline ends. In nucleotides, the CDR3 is TGTGCCAGCAGTCCCCGGAGAGACGACGCAACCTATAATTCACCCCTCCACTTT. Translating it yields CASSPRRDDATYNSPLHF.

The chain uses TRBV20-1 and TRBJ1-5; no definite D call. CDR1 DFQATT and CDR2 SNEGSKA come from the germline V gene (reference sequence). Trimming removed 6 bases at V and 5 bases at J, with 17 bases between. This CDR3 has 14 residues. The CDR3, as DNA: TGCAGTGCCGGATCTTGGGGTGGGGATCAGCCCCAGCATTTT. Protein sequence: CSAGSWGGDQPQHF.

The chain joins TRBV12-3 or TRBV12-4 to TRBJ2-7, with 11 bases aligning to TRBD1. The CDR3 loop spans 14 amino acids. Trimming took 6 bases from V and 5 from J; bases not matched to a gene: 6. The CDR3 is CASSVGQGAHEQYF. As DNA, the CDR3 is TGTGCCAGCAGCGTAGGACAGGGGGCCCACGAGCAGTACTTC.

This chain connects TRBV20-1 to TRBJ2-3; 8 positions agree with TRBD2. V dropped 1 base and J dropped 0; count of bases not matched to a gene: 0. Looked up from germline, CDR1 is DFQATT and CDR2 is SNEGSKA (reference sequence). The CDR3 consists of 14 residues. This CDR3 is CSARVAGSTDTQYF. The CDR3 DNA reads TGCAGTGCTAGAGTAGCGGGAAGCACAGATACGCAGTATTTT.

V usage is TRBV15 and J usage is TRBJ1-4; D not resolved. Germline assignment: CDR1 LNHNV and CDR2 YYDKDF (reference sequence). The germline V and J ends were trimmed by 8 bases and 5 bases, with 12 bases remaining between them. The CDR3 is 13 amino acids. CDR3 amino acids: CATAGTINEKLFF. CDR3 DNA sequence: TGTGCCACCGCAGGCACGATAAATGAAAAACTGTTTTTT. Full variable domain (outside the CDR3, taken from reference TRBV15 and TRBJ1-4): DAMVIQNPRYQVTQFGKPVTLSCSQTLNHNVMYWYQQKSSQAPKLLFHYYDKDFNNEADTPDNFQSRRPNTSFCFLDIRSPGLGDTAMYLCATAGTINEKLFFGSGTQLSVL.

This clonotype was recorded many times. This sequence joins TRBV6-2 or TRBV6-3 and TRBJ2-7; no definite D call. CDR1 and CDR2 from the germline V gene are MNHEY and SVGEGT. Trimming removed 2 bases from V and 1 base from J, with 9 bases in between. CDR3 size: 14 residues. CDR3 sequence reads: CASSYTGGSYEQYF. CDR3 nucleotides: TGTGCCAGCAGTTACACGGGCGGATCCTACGAGCAGTACTTC.

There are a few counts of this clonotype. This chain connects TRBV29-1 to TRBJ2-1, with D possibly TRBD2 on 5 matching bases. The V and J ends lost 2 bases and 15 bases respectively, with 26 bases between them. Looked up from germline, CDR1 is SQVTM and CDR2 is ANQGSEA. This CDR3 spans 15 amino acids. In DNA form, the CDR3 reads TGCAGCGTTGAATCGGCGGCCGGCCGGGGTGTGGGTCCGTTCTTC. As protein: CSVESAAGRGVGPFF.